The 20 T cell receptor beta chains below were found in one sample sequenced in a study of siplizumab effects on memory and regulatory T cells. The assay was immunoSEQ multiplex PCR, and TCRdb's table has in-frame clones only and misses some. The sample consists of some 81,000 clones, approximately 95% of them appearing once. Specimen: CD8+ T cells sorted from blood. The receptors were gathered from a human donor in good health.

The CDR3 DNA is TGTGCCTGGAGCGACCCCGGGACAGGGCCCTACGAGCAGTACTTC. Amino acid sequence: CAWSDPGTGPYEQYF. The genes are TRBV30 and TRBJ2-7; 9 nucleotides agree with TRBD1. The CDR3 runs to 15 residues. With 3 bases clipped from V and 2 bases from J, the junction kept 8 bases outside the gene matches. Germline V lookup: CDR1 GTSNPN, CDR2 SVGIG (reference sequence).

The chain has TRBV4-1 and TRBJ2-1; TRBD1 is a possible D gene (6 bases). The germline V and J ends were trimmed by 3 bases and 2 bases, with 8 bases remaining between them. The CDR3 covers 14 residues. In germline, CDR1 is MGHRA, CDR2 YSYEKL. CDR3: CASSQGAAYNEQFF. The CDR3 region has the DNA TGCGCCAGCAGCCAGGGGGCGGCCTACAATGAGCAGTTCTTC.

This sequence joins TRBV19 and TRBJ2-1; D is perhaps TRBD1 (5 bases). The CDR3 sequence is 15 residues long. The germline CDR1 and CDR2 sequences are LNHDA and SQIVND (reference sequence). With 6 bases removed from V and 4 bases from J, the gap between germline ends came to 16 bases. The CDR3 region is CASRSGSSPYNEQFF. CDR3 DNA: TGTGCCAGTAGGTCAGGGTCGTCCCCTTACAATGAGCAGTTCTTC.

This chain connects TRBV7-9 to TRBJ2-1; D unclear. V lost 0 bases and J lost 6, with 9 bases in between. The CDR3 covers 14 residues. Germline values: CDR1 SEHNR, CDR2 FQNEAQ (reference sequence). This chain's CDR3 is CASSLALGSNEQFF. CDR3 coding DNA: TGTGCCAGCAGCTTAGCGCTGGGGTCCAATGAGCAGTTCTTC.

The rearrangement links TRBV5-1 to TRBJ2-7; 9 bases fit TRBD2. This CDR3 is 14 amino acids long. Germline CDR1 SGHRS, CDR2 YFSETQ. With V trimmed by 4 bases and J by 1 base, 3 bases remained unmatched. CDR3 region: CASSRLAESYEQYF. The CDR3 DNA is TGCGCCAGCAGCAGACTAGCGGAATCCTACGAGCAGTACTTC.

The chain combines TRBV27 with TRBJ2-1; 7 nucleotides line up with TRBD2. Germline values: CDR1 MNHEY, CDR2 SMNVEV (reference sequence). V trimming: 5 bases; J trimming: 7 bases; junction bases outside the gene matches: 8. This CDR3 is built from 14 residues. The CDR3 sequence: CASSILAEGNEQFF. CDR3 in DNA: TGTGCCAGCAGTATCCTAGCGGAGGGAAATGAGCAGTTCTTC.

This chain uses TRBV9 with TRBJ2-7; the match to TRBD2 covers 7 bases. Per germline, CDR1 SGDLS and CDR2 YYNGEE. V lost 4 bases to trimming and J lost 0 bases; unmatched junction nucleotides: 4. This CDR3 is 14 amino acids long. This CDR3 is CASSLGTTSYEQYF. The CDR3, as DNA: TGTGCCAGCAGCCTCGGGACTACCTCCTACGAGCAGTACTTC.

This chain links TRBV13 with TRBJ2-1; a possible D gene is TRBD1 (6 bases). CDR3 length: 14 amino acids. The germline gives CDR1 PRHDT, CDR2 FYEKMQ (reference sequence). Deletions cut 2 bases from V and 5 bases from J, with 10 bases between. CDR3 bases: TGTGCCAGCAGCTTAATAAACAGGGACAATGAGCAGTTCTTC. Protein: CASSLINRDNEQFF.

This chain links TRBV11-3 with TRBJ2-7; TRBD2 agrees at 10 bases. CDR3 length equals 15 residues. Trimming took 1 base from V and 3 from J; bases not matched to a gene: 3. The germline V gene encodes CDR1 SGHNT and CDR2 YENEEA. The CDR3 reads CASSLGTSGNYEQYF. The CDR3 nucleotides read TGTGCCAGCAGCTTAGGGACTAGCGGAAACTACGAGCAGTACTTC.

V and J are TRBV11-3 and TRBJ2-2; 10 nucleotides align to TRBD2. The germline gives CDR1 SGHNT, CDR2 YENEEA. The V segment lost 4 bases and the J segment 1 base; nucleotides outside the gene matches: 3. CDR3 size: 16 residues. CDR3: CASSSGLAVNTGELFF. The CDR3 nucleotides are TGTGCCAGCAGCTCCGGACTAGCGGTGAACACCGGGGAGCTGTTTTTT.

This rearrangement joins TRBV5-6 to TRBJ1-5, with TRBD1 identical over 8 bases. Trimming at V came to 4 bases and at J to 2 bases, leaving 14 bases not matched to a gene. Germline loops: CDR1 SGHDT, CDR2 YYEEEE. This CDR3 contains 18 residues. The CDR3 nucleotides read TGTGCCAGCAGCCCATGGCATGGGACAGGTCGAGGCAATCAGCCCCAGCATTTT. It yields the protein CASSPWHGTGRGNQPQHF.

The CDR3 DNA reads TGTGCCAGCAGCTTACCTAGCAGTTACGAGCAGTACTTC. Amino acid sequence: CASSLPSSYEQYF. The chain combines TRBV7-9 with TRBJ2-7; weak D call: TRBD2 (5 bases). Germline CDR1 SEHNR, CDR2 FQNEAQ (reference sequence). The CDR3 is 13 residues long. With 2 bases removed from V and 4 bases from J, the gap between germline ends came to 9 bases.

CDR3 nucleotide sequence: TGTGCCAGCTCACTGGGACAGGACTTCTCTGGGGCCAACGTCCTGACTTTC. Its translation is CASSLGQDFSGANVLTF. The chain links TRBV18 to TRBJ2-6; 8 nucleotides align to TRBD1. The CDR3 extends over 17 amino acids. The ends lost 4 bases at V and 0 bases at J; junction bases unmatched: 5. Per germline, CDR1 KGHSH and CDR2 LQKENI.

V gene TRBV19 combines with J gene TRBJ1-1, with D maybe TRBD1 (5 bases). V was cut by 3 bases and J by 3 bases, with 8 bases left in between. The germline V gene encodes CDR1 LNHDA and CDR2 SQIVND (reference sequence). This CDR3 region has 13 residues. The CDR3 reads CASSIGGDTEAFF. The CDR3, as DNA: TGTGCCAGTAGTATTGGGGGGGACACTGAAGCTTTCTTT. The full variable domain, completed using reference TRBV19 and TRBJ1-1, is DGGITQSPKYLFRKEGQNVTLSCEQNLNHDAMYWYRQDPGQGLRLIYYSQIVNDFQKGDIAEGYSVSREKKESFPLTVTSAQKNPTAFYLCASSIGGDTEAFFGQGTRLTVV.

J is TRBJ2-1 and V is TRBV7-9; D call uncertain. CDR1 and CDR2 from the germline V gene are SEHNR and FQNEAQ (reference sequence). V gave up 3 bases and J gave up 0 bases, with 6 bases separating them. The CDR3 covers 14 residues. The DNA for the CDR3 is TGTGCCAGCAGCTTCGCAAGCTCCTACAATGAGCAGTTCTTC. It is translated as CASSFASSYNEQFF.

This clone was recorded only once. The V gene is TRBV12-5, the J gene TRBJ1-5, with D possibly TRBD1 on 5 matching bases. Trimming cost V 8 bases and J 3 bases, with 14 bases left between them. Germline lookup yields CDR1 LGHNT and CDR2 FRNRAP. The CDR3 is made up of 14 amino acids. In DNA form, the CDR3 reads TGTGCTAGTACGCAGGGAGGGGCCAATCAGCCCCAGCATTTT. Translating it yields CASTQGGANQPQHF.

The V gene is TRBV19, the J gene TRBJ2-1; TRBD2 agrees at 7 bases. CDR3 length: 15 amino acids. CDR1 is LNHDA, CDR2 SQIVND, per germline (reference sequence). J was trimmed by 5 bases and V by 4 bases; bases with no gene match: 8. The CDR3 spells CASSNSLAAHNEQFF. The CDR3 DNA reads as TGTGCCAGTAGTAACTCCCTAGCGGCTCACAATGAGCAGTTCTTC.

This CDR3 is CASSLGQGGYNEQFF. CDR3 DNA: TGTGCCAGCAGCTTAGGACAGGGTGGGTACAATGAGCAGTTCTTC. This sequence joins TRBV7-6 and TRBJ2-1; TRBD1 agrees at 7 bases. Looked up from germline, CDR1 is SGHVS and CDR2 is FNYEAQ. The length of the CDR3 is 15 residues. V was pared by 1 base and J by 4 bases, with 4 bases of the junction left unmatched.

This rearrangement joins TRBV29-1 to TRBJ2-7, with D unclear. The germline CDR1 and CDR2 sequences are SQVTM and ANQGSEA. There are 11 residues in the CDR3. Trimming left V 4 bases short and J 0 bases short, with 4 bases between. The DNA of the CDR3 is TGCAGCGTTGTTGCCTCCTACGAGCAGTACTTC. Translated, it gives CSVVASYEQYF.

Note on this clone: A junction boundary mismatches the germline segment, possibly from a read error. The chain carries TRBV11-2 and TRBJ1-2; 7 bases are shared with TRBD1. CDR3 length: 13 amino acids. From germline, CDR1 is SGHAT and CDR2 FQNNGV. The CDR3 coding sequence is TGTGCCAGCAGCTTAGATAACAGGGGAGTTAACTCCTTC. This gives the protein CASSLDNRGVNSF. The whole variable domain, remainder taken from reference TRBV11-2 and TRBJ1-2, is EAGVAQSPRYKIIEKRQSVAFWCNPISGHATLYWYQQILGQGPKLLIQFQNNGVVDDSQLPKDRFSAERLKGVDSTLKIQPAKLEDSAVYLCASSLDNRGVNSFGSGTRLTVV.